This TCR beta chain was captured by sequencing in a study of radiotherapy plus CTLA-4 blockade in lung cancer. In the case of this clone: Its antigen is not known.

Study conclusions and caveats: Interferon-beta, together with early blood T cell clone dynamics, reportedly best predicted response.

The repertoire was sequenced with immunoSEQ multiplex PCR; TCRdb's copy has only in-frame clones and lacks some. The table lists 50,000 to 75,000 clones, around 77% of them singletons. V was trimmed by 0 bases and J by 7 bases, leaving 12 bases between them. The CDR3 is made up of 14 amino acids. From germline, CDR1 is SGHNT and CDR2 YENEEA. This TCR was sampled from a human donor with non-small cell lung cancer who had a complete response to radiotherapy plus ipilimumab. This chain uses TRBV11-3 with TRBJ2-5, with a possible D match to TRBD2 (5 bases). Here the sequenced sample was peripheral blood, taken from a patient treated with radiotherapy plus ipilimumab. Here the CDR3 reads CASSLDPGGRTQYF. CDR3 sequence (DNA): TGTGCCAGCAGCTTAGATCCGGGCGGGCGGACCCAGTACTTC.